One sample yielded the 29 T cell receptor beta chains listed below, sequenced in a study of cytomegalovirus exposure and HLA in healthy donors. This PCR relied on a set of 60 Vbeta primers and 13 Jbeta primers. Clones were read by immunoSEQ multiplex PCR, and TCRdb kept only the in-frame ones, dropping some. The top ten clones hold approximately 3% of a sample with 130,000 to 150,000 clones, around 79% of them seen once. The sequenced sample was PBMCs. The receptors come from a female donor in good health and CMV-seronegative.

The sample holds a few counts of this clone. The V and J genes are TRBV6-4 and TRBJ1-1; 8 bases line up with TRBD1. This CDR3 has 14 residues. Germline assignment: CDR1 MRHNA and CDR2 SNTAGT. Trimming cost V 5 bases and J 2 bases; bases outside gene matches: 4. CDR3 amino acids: CASSPDRANTEAFF. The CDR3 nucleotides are TGTGCCAGCAGTCCGGACAGGGCCAACACTGAAGCTTTCTTT.

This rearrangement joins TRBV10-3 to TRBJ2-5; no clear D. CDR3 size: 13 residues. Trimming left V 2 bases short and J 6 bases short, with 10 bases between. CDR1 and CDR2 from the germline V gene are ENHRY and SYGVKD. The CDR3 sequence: CAISEGSIKTQYF. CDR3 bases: TGTGCCATCAGTGAGGGCTCGATAAAGACCCAGTACTTC.

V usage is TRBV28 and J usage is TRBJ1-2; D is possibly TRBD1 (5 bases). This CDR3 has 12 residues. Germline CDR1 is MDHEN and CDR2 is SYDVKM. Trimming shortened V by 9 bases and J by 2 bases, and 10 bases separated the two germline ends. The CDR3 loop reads CASRDRNYGYTF. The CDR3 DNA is TGTGCCAGTCGCGACAGAAACTATGGCTACACCTTC.

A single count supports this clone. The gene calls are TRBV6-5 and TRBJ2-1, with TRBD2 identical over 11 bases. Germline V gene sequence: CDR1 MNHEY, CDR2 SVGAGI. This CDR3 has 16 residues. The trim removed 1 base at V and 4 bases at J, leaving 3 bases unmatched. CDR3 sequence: CASSYFASGRYNEQFF. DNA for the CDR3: TGTGCCAGCAGTTACTTCGCTAGCGGGAGGTACAATGAGCAGTTCTTC.

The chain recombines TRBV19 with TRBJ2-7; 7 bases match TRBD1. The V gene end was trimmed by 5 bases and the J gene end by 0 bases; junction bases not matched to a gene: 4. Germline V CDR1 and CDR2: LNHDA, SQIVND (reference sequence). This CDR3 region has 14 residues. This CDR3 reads CASSPGQDSYEQYF. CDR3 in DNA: TGTGCCAGTAGTCCCGGACAGGACTCCTACGAGCAGTACTTC.

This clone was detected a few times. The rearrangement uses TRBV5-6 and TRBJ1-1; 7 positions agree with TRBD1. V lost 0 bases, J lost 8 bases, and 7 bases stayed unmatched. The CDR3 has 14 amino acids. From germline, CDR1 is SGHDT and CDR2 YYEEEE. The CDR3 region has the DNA TGTGCCAGCAGCTTGGAGACAGGGTTGGCCGAAGCTTTCTTT. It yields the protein CASSLETGLAEAFF.

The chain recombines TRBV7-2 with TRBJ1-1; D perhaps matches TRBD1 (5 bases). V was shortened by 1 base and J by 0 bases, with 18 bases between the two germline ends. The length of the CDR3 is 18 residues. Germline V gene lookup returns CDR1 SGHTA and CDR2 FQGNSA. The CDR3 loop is CASSLGLTGDVMNTEAFF. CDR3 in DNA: TGTGCCAGCAGCTTAGGATTAACAGGAGACGTCATGAACACTGAAGCTTTCTTT. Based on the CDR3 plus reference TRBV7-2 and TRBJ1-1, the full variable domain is GAGVSQSPSNKVTEKGKDVELRCDPISGHTALYWYRQSLGQGLEFLIYFQGNSAPDKSGLPSDRFSAERTGGSVSTLTIQRTQQEDSAVYLCASSLGLTGDVMNTEAFFGQGTRLTVV.

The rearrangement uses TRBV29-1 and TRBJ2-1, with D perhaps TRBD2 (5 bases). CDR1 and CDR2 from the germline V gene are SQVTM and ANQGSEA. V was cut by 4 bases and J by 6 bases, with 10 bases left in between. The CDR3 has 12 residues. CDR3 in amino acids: CSVVGSVNEQFF. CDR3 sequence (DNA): TGCAGCGTTGTAGGTAGCGTCAATGAGCAGTTCTTC.

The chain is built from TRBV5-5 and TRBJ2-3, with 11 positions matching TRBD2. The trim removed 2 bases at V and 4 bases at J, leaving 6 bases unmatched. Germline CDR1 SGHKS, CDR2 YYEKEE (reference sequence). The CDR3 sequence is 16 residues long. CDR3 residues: CASSFLTSGGSDTQYF. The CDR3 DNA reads TGTGCCAGCAGCTTCCTCACTAGCGGGGGATCAGATACGCAGTATTTT.

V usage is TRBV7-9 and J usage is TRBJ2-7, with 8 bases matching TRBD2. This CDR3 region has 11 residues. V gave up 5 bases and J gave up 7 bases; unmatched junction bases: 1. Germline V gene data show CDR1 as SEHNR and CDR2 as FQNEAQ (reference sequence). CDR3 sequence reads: CASSPGGEQYF. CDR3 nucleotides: TGTGCCAGCAGCCCGGGGGGGGAGCAGTACTTC.

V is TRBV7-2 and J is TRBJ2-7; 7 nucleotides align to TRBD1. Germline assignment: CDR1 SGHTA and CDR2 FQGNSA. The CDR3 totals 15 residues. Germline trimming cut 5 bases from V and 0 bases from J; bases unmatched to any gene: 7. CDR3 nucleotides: TGTGCCAGCAGCGTCGTGACAGGGAGCTCCTACGAGCAGTACTTC. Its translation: CASSVVTGSSYEQYF.

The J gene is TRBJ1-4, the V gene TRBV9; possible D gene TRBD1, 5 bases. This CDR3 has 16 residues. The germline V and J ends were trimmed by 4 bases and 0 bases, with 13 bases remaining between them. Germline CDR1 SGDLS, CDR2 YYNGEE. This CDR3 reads CASSRDLKATNEKLFF. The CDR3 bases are TGTGCCAGCAGCAGGGACTTAAAGGCAACTAATGAAAAACTGTTTTTT. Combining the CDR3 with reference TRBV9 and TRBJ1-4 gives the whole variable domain DSGVTQTPKHLITATGQRVTLRCSPRSGDLSVYWYQQSLDQGLQFLIQYYNGEERAKGNILERFSAQQFPDLHSELNLSSLELGDSALYFCASSRDLKATNEKLFFGSGTQLSVL.

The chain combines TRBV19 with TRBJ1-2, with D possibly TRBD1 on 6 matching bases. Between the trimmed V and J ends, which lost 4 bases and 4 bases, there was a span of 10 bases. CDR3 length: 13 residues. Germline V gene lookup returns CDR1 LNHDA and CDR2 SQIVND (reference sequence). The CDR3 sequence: CASSTGQIYGYTF. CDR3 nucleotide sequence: TGTGCCAGTAGTACCGGACAGATCTATGGCTACACCTTC.

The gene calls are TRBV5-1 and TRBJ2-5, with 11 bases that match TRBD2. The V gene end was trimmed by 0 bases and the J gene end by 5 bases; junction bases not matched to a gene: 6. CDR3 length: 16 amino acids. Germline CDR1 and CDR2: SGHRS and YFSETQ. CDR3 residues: CASSLGLAGGSETQYF. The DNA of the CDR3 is TGCGCCAGCAGCTTGGGTCTAGCGGGAGGATCGGAGACCCAGTACTTC.

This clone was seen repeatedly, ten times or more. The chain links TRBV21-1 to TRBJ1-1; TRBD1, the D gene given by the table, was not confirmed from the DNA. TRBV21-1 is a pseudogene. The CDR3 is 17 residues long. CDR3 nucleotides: TGTGCCAGCAGCAAGAAAGGACAGGGGATTGTGAACACTGAAGCTTTCTTT. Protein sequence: CASSKKGQGIVNTEAFF.

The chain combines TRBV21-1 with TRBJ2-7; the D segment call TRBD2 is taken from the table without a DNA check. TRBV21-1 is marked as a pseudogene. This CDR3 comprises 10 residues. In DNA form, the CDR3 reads TGTGCCAGCACCTGCTACGAGCAGTACTTC. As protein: CASTCYEQYF.

The CDR3 loop is CASSYSLVGYGYTF. The CDR3 DNA reads as TGTGCCAGCAGTTACTCGTTAGTCGGCTATGGCTACACCTTC. The V call is TRBV6-5, the J call TRBJ1-2, with D uncertain. With 0 bases removed from V and 4 bases from J, the gap between germline ends came to 9 bases. There are 14 residues in the CDR3. Looked up from germline, CDR1 is MNHEY and CDR2 is SVGAGI.

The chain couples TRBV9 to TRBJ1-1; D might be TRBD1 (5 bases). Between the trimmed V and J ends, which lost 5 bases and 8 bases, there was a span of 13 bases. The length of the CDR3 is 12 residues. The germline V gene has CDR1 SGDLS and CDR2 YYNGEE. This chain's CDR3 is CASSTSRGEAFF. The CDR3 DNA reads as TGTGCCAGCAGTACTAGTCGGGGGGAAGCTTTCTTT.

CDR3 residues: CASSDQGISGNTIYF. The CDR3 coding sequence is TGTGCCAGCAGTGATCAGGGGATCTCTGGAAACACCATATATTTT. The genes are TRBV2 and TRBJ1-3; tentatively, D is TRBD1 (6 bases). CDR3 size: 15 residues. In germline, CDR1 is SNHLY, CDR2 FYNNEI. V shed 3 bases and J shed 0 bases, with 9 bases lying between them.

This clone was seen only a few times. Here the CDR3 reads CASSPWGTTYEQYF. The CDR3 region has the DNA TGTGCCAGCTCACCTTGGGGCACTACCTACGAGCAGTACTTC. The V gene is TRBV18, the J gene TRBJ2-7, with D possibly being TRBD1 (5 bases). The CDR3 loop spans 14 amino acids. Deletions cut 3 bases from V and 2 bases from J, with 11 bases between. CDR1 is KGHSH, CDR2 LQKENI, per germline.

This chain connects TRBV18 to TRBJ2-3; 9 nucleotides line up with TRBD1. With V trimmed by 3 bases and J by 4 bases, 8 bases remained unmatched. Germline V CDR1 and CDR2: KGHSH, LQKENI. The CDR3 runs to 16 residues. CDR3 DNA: TGTGCCAGCTCACCCGCGGGACAGGGAGGCGCAGATACGCAGTATTTT. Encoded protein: CASSPAGQGGADTQYF.

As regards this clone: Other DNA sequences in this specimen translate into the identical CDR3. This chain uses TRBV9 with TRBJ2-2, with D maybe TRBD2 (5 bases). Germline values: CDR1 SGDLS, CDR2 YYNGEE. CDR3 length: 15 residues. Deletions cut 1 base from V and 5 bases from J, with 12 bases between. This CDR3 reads CASSVRGSGTGELFF. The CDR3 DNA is TGTGCCAGCAGCGTAAGAGGATCGGGGACCGGGGAGCTGTTTTTT.

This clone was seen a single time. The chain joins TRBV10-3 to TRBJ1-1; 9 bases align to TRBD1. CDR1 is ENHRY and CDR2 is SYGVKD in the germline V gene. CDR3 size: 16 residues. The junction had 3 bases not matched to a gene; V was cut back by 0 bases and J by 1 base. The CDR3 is CAISESGGQGNTEAFF. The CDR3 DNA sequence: TGTGCCATCAGTGAGTCAGGGGGACAGGGGAACACTGAAGCTTTCTTT.

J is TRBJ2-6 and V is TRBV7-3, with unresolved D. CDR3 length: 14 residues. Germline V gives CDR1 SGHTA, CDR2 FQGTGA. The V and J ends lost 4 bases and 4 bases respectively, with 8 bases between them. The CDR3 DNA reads TGTGCCAGCAGCTCCAACTCCGGGGCCAACGTCCTGACTTTC. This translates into CASSSNSGANVLTF.

CDR3 nucleotide sequence: TGTGCCAGCAGCTCCGGGACAGTGAACACTGAAGCTTTCTTT. It is translated as CASSSGTVNTEAFF. V and J are TRBV7-9 and TRBJ1-1, with 7 bases aligning to TRBD1. Trimming cost V 4 bases and J 0 bases; bases outside gene matches: 2. CDR1 and CDR2 from the germline V gene are SEHNR and FQNEAQ (reference sequence). The CDR3 consists of 14 residues.

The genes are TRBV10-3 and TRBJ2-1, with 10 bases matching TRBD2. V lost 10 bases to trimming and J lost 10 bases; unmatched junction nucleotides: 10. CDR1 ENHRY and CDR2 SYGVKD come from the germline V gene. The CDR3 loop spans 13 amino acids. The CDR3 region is CATQLAGRGEQFF. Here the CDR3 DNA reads TGTGCCACCCAACTAGCGGGAAGAGGCGAGCAGTTCTTC.

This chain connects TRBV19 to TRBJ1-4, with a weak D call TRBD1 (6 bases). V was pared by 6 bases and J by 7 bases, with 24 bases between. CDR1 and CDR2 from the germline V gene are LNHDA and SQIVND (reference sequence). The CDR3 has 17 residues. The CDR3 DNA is TGTGCCAGTAGAGACTCCGGGACACCTGGCGTGGTTGAAAAACTGTTTTTT. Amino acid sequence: CASRDSGTPGVVEKLFF.

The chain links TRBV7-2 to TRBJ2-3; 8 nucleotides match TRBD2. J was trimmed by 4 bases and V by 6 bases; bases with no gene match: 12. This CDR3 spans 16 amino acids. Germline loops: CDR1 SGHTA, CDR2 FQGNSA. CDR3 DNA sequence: TGTGCCAGCAGGGCCAGTAGCGGGATAGGCTCAGATACGCAGTATTTT. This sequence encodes CASRASSGIGSDTQYF.

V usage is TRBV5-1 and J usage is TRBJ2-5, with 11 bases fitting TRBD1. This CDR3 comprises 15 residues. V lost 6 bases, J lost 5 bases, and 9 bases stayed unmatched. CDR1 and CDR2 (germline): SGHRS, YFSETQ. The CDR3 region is CASNKRTGGEETQYF. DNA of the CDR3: TGCGCCAGCAACAAGAGGACAGGGGGCGAGGAGACCCAGTACTTC.